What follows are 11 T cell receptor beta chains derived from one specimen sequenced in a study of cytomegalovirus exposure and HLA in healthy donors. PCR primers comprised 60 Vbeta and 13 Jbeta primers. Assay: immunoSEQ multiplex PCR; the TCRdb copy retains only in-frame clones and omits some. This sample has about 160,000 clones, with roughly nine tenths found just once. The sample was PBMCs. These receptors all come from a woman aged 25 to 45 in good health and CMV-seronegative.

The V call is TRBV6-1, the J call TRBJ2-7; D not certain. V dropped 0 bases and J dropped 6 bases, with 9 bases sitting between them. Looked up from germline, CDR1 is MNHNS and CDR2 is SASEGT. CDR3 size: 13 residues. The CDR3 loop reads CASSEAVRFEQYF. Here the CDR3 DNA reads TGTGCCAGCAGTGAAGCGGTCCGGTTCGAGCAGTACTTC.

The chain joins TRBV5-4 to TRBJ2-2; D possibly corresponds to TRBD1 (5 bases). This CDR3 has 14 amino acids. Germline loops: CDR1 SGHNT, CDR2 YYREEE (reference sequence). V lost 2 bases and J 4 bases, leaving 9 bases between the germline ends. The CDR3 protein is CASSLVGATGELFF. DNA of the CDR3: TGTGCCAGCAGCTTAGTAGGGGCCACCGGGGAGCTGTTTTTT.

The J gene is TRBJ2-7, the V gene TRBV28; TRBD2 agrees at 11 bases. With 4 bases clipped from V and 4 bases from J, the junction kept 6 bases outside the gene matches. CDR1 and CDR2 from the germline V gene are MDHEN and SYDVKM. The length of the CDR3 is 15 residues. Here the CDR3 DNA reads TGTGCCAGCAGTTCCGGGACTAGCGGCCCTTACGAGCAGTACTTC. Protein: CASSSGTSGPYEQYF.

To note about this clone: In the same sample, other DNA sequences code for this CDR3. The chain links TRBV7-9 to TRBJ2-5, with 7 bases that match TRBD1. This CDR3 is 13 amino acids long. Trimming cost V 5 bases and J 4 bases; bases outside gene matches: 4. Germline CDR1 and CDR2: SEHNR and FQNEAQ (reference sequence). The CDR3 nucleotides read TGTGCCAGCAGCCCACCAGGGGGAGAGACCCAGTACTTC. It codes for CASSPPGGETQYF.

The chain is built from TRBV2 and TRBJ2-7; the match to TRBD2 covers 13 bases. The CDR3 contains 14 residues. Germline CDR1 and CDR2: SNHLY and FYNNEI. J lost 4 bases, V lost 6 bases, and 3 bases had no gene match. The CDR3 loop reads CASRGLAGRYEQYF. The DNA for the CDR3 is TGTGCCAGCAGGGGACTAGCGGGAAGGTACGAGCAGTACTTC.

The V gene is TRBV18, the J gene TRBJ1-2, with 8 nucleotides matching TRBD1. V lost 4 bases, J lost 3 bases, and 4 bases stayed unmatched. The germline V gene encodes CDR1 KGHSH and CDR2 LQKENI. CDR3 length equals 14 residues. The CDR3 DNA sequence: TGTGCCAGCTCACGGCTACAGGGGGACTATGGCTACACCTTC. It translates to CASSRLQGDYGYTF. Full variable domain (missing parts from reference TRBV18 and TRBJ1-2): NAGVMQNPRHLVRRRGQEARLRCSPMKGHSHVYWYRQLPEEGLKFMVYLQKENIIDESGMPKERFSAEFPKEGPSILRIQQVVRGDSAAYFCASSRLQGDYGYTFGSGTRLTVV.

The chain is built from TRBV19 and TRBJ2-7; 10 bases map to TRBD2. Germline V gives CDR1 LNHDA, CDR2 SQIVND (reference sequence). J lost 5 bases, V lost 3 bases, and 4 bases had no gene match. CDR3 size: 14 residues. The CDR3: CASSIASGSHEQYF. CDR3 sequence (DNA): TGTGCCAGTAGTATTGCTAGCGGGAGCCACGAGCAGTACTTC.

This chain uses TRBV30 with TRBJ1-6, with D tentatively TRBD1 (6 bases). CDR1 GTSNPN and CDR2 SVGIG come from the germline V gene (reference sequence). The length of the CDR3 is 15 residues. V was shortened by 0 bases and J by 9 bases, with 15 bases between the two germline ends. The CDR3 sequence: CAWSVQGRLTSPLHF. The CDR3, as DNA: TGTGCCTGGAGTGTGCAGGGGAGATTGACTTCACCCCTCCACTTT. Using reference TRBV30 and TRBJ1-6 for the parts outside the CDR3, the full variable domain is SQTIHQWPATLVQPVGSPLSLECTVEGTSNPNLYWYRQAAGRGLQLLFYSVGIGQISSEVPQNLSASRPQDRQFILSSKKLLLSDSGFYLCAWSVQGRLTSPLHFGNGTRLTVT.

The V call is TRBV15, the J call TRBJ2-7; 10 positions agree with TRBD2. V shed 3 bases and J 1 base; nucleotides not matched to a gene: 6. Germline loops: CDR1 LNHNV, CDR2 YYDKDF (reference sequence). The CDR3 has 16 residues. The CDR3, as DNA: TGTGCCACCAGCAGCCGCAGTAGCGGGAGGTCCTACGAGCAGTACTTC. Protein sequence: CATSSRSSGRSYEQYF.

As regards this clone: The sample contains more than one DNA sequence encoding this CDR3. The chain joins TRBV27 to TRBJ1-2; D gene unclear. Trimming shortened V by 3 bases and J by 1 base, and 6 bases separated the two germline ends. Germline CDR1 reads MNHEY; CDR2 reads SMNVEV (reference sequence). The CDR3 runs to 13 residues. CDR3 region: CASSLTGNYGYTF. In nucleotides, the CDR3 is TGTGCCAGCAGTTTGACGGGTAACTATGGCTACACCTTC.

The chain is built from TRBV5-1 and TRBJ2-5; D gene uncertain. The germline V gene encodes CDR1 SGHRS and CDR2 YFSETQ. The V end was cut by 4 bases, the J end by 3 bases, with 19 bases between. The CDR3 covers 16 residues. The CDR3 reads CASSILDSLSKETQYF. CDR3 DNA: TGCGCCAGCAGCATACTCGACTCCCTGTCGAAAGAGACCCAGTACTTC.